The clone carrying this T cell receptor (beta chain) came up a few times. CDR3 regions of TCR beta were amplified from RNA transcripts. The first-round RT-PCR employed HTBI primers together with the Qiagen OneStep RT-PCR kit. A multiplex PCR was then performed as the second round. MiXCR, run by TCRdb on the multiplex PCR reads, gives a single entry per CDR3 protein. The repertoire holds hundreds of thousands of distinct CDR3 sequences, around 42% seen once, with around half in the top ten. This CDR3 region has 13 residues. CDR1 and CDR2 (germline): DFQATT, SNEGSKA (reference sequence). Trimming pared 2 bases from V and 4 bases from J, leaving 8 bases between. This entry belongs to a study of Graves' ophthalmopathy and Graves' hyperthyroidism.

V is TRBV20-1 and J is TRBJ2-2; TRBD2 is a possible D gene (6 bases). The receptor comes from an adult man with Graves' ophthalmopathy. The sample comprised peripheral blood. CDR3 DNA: TGCAGTGCTAGATCGGGGGTCACCGGGGAGCTGTTTTTT. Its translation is CSARSGVTGELFF.